Below, 5 T cell receptor beta chains from the same sample are listed, as sequenced in a study of T cells in Graves' hyperthyroidism and ophthalmopathy. Template material for amplifying TCR beta CDR3 regions consisted of RNA transcripts. RT-PCR in the first round (using the HTBI primer set) targeted the TCR CDR3. TCRdb passed the multiplex PCR reads through MiXCR, listing each CDR3 protein once. This table has about 35,000 distinct CDR3 sequences, less than 50% appearing once. The sequencing sample was made of blood. These receptor sequences come from a woman between 45 and 65 years old with Graves' hyperthyroidism that later progressed to Graves' ophthalmopathy.

The rearrangement joins TRBV5-8 to TRBJ1-1, with 7 bases fitting TRBD1. The germline gives CDR1 SGHTS, CDR2 YDEGEE. V gave up 4 bases and J gave up 3 bases; unmatched junction bases: 6. The CDR3 is made up of 14 amino acids. The CDR3 here is CASSLDREDTEAFF. DNA for the CDR3: TGTGCCAGCAGCCTCGACAGGGAAGACACTGAAGCTTTCTTT. Filled out from reference TRBV5-8 and TRBJ1-1, the complete variable domain reads EAGVTQSPTHLIKTRGQQATLRCSPISGHTSVYWYQQALGLGLQFLLWYDEGEERNRGNFPPRFSGRQFPNYSSELNVNALELEDSALYLCASSLDREDTEAFFGQGTRLTVV.

In this sample, this clonotype turned up a few times. The chain couples TRBV30 to TRBJ2-1; D call uncertain. V dropped 4 bases and J dropped 9 bases, with 22 bases sitting between them. The CDR3 covers 15 residues. Germline lookup yields CDR1 GTSNPN and CDR2 SVGIG (reference sequence). CDR3 nucleotides: TGTGCCTGGACCCTTTTTTCCACTACCCCAATTGAGCAGTTCTTC. Protein product: CAWTLFSTTPIEQFF.

Relative to its sample, this clonotype is medium-sized (0.01 to 0.1%). The CDR3 loop reads CAISGQGAGNSPLHF. The CDR3 nucleotides read TGTGCCATCAGTGGACAGGGGGCGGGTAATTCACCCCTCCACTTT. This chain joins TRBV10-3 and TRBJ1-6; the match to TRBD1 covers 10 bases. Germline V gives CDR1 ENHRY, CDR2 SYGVKD. Trimming at V came to 4 bases and at J to 6 bases, leaving 3 bases not matched to a gene. The CDR3 consists of 15 residues.

CDR3 coding DNA: TGTGCCAGTAGTAGGTTTACAAGCATCGGCTACACCTTC. Amino acid sequence: CASSRFTSIGYTF. The rearrangement uses TRBV19 and TRBJ1-2; D remains ambiguous. Germline V gene lookup returns CDR1 LNHDA and CDR2 SQIVND (reference sequence). V dropped 4 bases and J dropped 8 bases, with 14 bases sitting between them. The CDR3 extends over 13 amino acids.

This clonotype was seen repeatedly, ten times or more. The genes are TRBV20-1 and TRBJ1-5; 8 nucleotides align to TRBD1. Per germline, CDR1 DFQATT and CDR2 SNEGSKA (reference sequence). CDR3 size: 16 residues. Trimming took 0 bases from V and 4 from J; bases not matched to a gene: 8. The CDR3 coding sequence is TGCAGTGCTAGAGAAGGCGGACAGGGAGGGAATCAGCCCCAGCATTTT. It encodes CSAREGGQGGNQPQHF.